The 24 T cell receptor beta chains below were found in one sample sequenced in a study of blood T cell repertoires in COVID-19. Only in-frame clones appear in the TCRdb table, and some are missing; sequencing was by immunoSEQ multiplex PCR. The sample lists 110,000 or so clones, around 90% occurring once. The sample consisted of peripheral blood. The source is a woman between 45 and 60 years old with acute or convalescent COVID-19.

The chain joins TRBV6-5 to TRBJ2-1, with D tentatively TRBD1 (6 bases). In germline, CDR1 is MNHEY, CDR2 SVGAGI. Deletions cut 6 bases from V and 7 bases from J, with 13 bases between. The CDR3 runs 13 residues. Written as DNA, the CDR3 is TGTGCCAGCAGCCTCGACAGGAAGAATGAGCAGTTCTTC. Its translation: CASSLDRKNEQFF.

This clone turned up a few times. The genes are TRBV6-2 or TRBV6-3 and TRBJ2-1, with a possible D match to TRBD2 (5 bases). The CDR3 covers 16 residues. V lost 4 bases, J lost 4 bases, and 17 bases lay in between. The V gene's germline CDR1 is MNHEY and CDR2 SVGEGT. CDR3: CASSFRPYTGYNEQFF. In DNA form, the CDR3 reads TGTGCCAGCAGTTTTAGACCCTACACGGGGTACAATGAGCAGTTCTTC.

The chain links TRBV7-9 to TRBJ1-2; D gene uncertain. Trimming pared 5 bases from V and 4 bases from J, leaving 20 bases between. Germline CDR1 is SEHNR and CDR2 is FQNEAQ (reference sequence). The CDR3 contains 16 residues. The CDR3 spells CASSPRGGSYLYGYTF. In nucleotides, the CDR3 is TGTGCCAGCAGCCCCCGTGGAGGGTCTTATCTCTATGGCTACACCTTC.

The rearrangement joins TRBV28 to TRBJ2-7; TRBD2 aligns across 8 bases. This CDR3 has 14 amino acids. V trimming: 5 bases; J trimming: 3 bases; junction bases outside the gene matches: 6. CDR1 and CDR2 from the germline V gene are MDHEN and SYDVKM. CDR3 loop: CASSLTSVSYEQYF. CDR3 sequence (DNA): TGTGCCAGCAGTCTGACTAGCGTTAGCTACGAGCAGTACTTC.

V gene TRBV14 combines with J gene TRBJ2-7; 8 bases line up with TRBD2. Trimming removed 0 bases from V and 0 bases from J; junction bases left unmatched: 19. The V gene's germline CDR1 is SGHDN and CDR2 FVKESK. This CDR3 has 21 amino acids. The CDR3 nucleotides are TGTGCCAGCAGCCAAGAGGTCTGTCCCCGGGAGGGCCTTATCATCTCCTACGAGCAGTACTTC. Translating it yields CASSQEVCPREGLIISYEQYF.

The genes are TRBV6-6 and TRBJ1-5; 8 bases are a match to TRBD1. Unmatched junction bases numbered 8, after V lost 6 bases and J lost 4 bases. The length of the CDR3 is 15 residues. Germline CDR1 and CDR2: MNHNY and SVGAGI (reference sequence). As DNA, the CDR3 is TGTGCCAGCAGCAACGACAGGGGCGGGAATCAGCCCCAGCATTTT. Its protein product is CASSNDRGGNQPQHF.

This sequence joins TRBV5-6 and TRBJ2-1; 7 bases map to TRBD2. The CDR3 covers 15 residues. V was pared by 0 bases and J by 2 bases, with 2 bases of the junction left unmatched. Germline V gene lookup returns CDR1 SGHDT and CDR2 YYEEEE. The CDR3 nucleotides are TGTGCCAGCAGCTTGGCGCTAGCGGCCTACAATGAGCAGTTCTTC. The encoded protein is CASSLALAAYNEQFF. The full variable domain, with the rest looked up from reference TRBV5-6 and TRBJ2-1, is DAGVTQSPTHLIKTRGQQVTLRCSPKSGHDTVSWYQQALGQGPQFIFQYYEEEERQRGNFPDRFSGHQFPNYSSELNVNALLLGDSALYLCASSLALAAYNEQFFGPGTRLTVL.

The genes are TRBV5-1 and TRBJ1-6, with D perhaps TRBD1 (5 bases). Per germline, CDR1 SGHRS and CDR2 YFSETQ. This CDR3 has 16 amino acids. Trimming cost V 0 bases and J 3 bases, with 10 bases left between them. Here the CDR3 DNA reads TGCGCCAGCAGCTTGGAGGAGGGGCTCTATAATTCACCCCTCCACTTT. This translates into CASSLEEGLYNSPLHF.

The V call is TRBV12-5, the J call TRBJ1-1; possible D gene TRBD1, 5 bases. CDR3 length: 16 amino acids. Germline V gene lookup returns CDR1 LGHNT and CDR2 FRNRAP. V was clipped by 0 bases and J by 0 bases, with 11 bases between them. CDR3 coding DNA: TGTGCTAGTGGTTTGGTAGGGGCTTCAATGAACACTGAAGCTTTCTTT. Encoded protein: CASGLVGASMNTEAFF.

This CDR3 is CASSDSYRGPGTGELFF. The CDR3 bases are TGTGCCAGCAGTGACTCTTACAGGGGGCCGGGCACCGGGGAGCTGTTTTTT. The chain joins TRBV25-1 to TRBJ2-2; TRBD1 matches at 9 bases. The V segment lost 3 bases and the J segment 4 bases; nucleotides outside the gene matches: 9. Germline CDR1 is MGHDK and CDR2 is SYGVNS. CDR3 length equals 17 residues.

V and J are TRBV7-8 and TRBJ1-4, with 9 bases identical to TRBD1. The germline gives CDR1 SGHVS, CDR2 FQNEAQ. With V trimmed by 6 bases and J by 14 bases, 13 bases remained unmatched. The CDR3 has 14 residues. The CDR3 nucleotides read TGTGCCAGCAGAAGTGAGGTGGGACAGGGAGGGCTGTTTTTT. It yields the protein CASRSEVGQGGLFF.

This sequence joins TRBV10-3 and TRBJ2-7; 10 nucleotides agree with TRBD2. The germline V gene encodes CDR1 ENHRY and CDR2 SYGVKD. V lost 4 bases to trimming and J lost 2 bases; unmatched junction nucleotides: 5. The CDR3 length is 15 residues. In DNA form, the CDR3 reads TGTGCCATCAGTGGGGGACTAGCGCCTACCTACGAGCAGTACTTC. Encoded protein: CAISGGLAPTYEQYF.

The CDR3 region has the DNA TGTGCCAGCAGTGAAGGCTGGGGCATGAACACTGAAGCTTTCTTT. It encodes CASSEGWGMNTEAFF. The chain is built from TRBV6-1 and TRBJ1-1, with D possibly matching TRBD1 (5 bases). V was shortened by 1 base and J by 0 bases, with 9 bases between the two germline ends. CDR1 and CDR2 from the germline V gene are MNHNS and SASEGT. CDR3 length: 15 amino acids.

This clone was recorded a few times. The V and J genes are TRBV6-5 and TRBJ1-2; tentative D call: TRBD1 (5 bases). The V gene's germline CDR1 is MNHEY and CDR2 SVGAGI. The length of the CDR3 is 13 residues. Trimming pared 4 bases from V and 8 bases from J, leaving 14 bases between. This chain's CDR3 is CASSWDFYRGYTF. The CDR3 DNA sequence: TGTGCCAGCAGTTGGGACTTCTACCGGGGCTACACCTTC.

J is TRBJ2-1 and V is TRBV3-1 (or the pseudogene TRBV3-2), with TRBD1 as a possible D gene (5 bases). Germline V gene sequence: CDR1 LGHDT, CDR2 YNNKEL (reference sequence). Trimming took off 2 bases at V and 9 bases at J, with 11 bases between the two ends. The CDR3 consists of 13 residues. The CDR3 here is CASSQLRVGEQFF. As DNA, the CDR3 is TGTGCCAGCAGCCAACTCAGGGTGGGTGAGCAGTTCTTC.

The rearrangement links TRBV5-6 to TRBJ2-1; 8 bases agree with TRBD1. Germline values: CDR1 SGHDT, CDR2 YYEEEE. Unmatched junction bases numbered 7, after V lost 4 bases and J lost 4 bases. CDR3 size: 15 residues. The CDR3 DNA reads as TGTGCCAGCAGCCGGGGGACAGGACCTTACAATGAGCAGTTCTTC. Encoded protein: CASSRGTGPYNEQFF.

V gene TRBV19 combines with J gene TRBJ1-1; D is perhaps TRBD1 (6 bases). The CDR3 extends over 15 amino acids. Germline V gives CDR1 LNHDA, CDR2 SQIVND (reference sequence). The germline V and J ends were trimmed by 6 bases and 5 bases, with 19 bases remaining between them. The CDR3 nucleotides read TGTGCCAGTAGCCCTGGGGGGAGGGGGTGGACTGAAGCTTTCTTT. Protein sequence: CASSPGGRGWTEAFF. Looking up the rest from reference TRBV19 and TRBJ1-1 gives the full variable domain: DGGITQSPKYLFRKEGQNVTLSCEQNLNHDAMYWYRQDPGQGLRLIYYSQIVNDFQKGDIAEGYSVSREKKESFPLTVTSAQKNPTAFYLCASSPGGRGWTEAFFGQGTRLTVV.

The V gene is TRBV27, the J gene TRBJ1-2; 7 nucleotides align to TRBD1. The CDR3 sequence is 17 residues long. The V segment lost 2 bases and the J segment 4 bases; nucleotides outside the gene matches: 13. Germline lookup yields CDR1 MNHEY and CDR2 SMNVEV (reference sequence). CDR3 region: CASSLRGQLAESYGYTF. The DNA of the CDR3 is TGTGCCAGCAGTTTAAGGGGGCAACTTGCGGAATCCTATGGCTACACCTTC.

This clone was detected only a few times. This rearrangement joins TRBV29-1 to TRBJ2-1, with D maybe TRBD2 (6 bases). V gave up 7 bases and J gave up 10 bases, with 23 bases separating them. The CDR3 spans 14 residues. CDR1 SQVTM and CDR2 ANQGSEA come from the germline V gene. CDR3 nucleotide sequence: TGCAGCGCCTCCGGGACTGGAACTTCTTTCGAGCAGTTCTTC. Protein sequence: CSASGTGTSFEQFF.

V and J are TRBV28 and TRBJ1-5; TRBD1 might be the D (6 bases). The CDR3 sequence is 17 residues long. Trimming removed 2 bases at V and 2 bases at J, with 16 bases between. The V gene's germline CDR1 is MDHEN and CDR2 SYDVKM. The CDR3 DNA sequence: TGTGCCAGCAGTTTACTGATGACAGGTCAGCGCAATCAGCCCCAGCATTTT. The encoded protein is CASSLLMTGQRNQPQHF.

CDR3: CASSQERRETQYF. CDR3 DNA: TGTGCCAGCAGCCAAGAGCGGAGGGAGACCCAGTACTTC. The chain employs TRBV14 and TRBJ2-5, with D perhaps matching TRBD2 (5 bases). Germline CDR1 is SGHDN and CDR2 is FVKESK. The V end was cut by 0 bases, the J end by 5 bases, with 7 bases between. This CDR3 has 13 residues.

The gene calls are TRBV9 and TRBJ2-1; D is possibly TRBD2 (6 bases). V was pared by 1 base and J by 8 bases, with 22 bases between. Germline loops: CDR1 SGDLS, CDR2 YYNGEE. CDR3 length: 17 residues. CDR3 nucleotides: TGTGCCAGCAGCGTATCGGCGCGGGGTCTAGAACGGTATGAGCAGTTCTTC. Residues: CASSVSARGLERYEQFF.

The rearrangement uses TRBV6-4 and TRBJ2-1; 7 bases match TRBD1. The V gene's germline CDR1 is MRHNA and CDR2 SNTAGT. The junction had 11 bases not matched to a gene; V was cut back by 5 bases and J by 7 bases. The CDR3 is 15 amino acids. Written as DNA, the CDR3 is TGTGCCAGCAGTTATACAGGGGCCTTACATAATGAGCAGTTCTTC. Translated: CASSYTGALHNEQFF.

The rearrangement uses TRBV15 and TRBJ2-5, with a possible D match to TRBD2 (5 bases). This CDR3 has 15 amino acids. In germline, CDR1 is LNHNV, CDR2 YYDKDF (reference sequence). V gave up 1 base and J gave up 2 bases, with 11 bases separating them. The CDR3 sequence is CATSRAEGGQETQYF. CDR3 nucleotides: TGTGCCACCAGCAGAGCTGAGGGTGGGCAAGAGACCCAGTACTTC.